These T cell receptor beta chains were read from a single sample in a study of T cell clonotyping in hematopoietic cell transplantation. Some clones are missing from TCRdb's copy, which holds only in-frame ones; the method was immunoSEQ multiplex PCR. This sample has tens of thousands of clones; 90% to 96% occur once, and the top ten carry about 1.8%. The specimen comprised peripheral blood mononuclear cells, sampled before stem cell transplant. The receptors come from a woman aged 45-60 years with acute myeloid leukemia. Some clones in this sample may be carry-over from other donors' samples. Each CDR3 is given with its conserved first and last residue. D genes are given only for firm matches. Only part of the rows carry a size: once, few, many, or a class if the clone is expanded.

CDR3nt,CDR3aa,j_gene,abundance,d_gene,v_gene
TGTGCCAGCAGTGTTCTCCAGGGCCGGTCCGAGGAGCTGTTTTTT,CASSVLQGRSEELFF,TRBJ2-2,.,.,TRBV2
TGTGCCTGGAGTCGCGTCGACTACGAGCAGTACTTC,CAWSRVDYEQYF,TRBJ2-7,.,.,TRBV30
TGTGCCAGCAGCCGGACAGCTGGGGCCAACGTCCTGACTTTC,CASSRTAGANVLTF,TRBJ2-6,.,.,TRBV11-3
TGCAGCAACTTACAGGGCGGGAACACTGAAGCTTTCTTT,CSNLQGGNTEAFF,TRBJ1-1,.,.,TRBV29-1
TGTGCCAGCAATGTAGACTCCGTTCAAGAGACCCAGTACTTC,CASNVDSVQETQYF,TRBJ2-5,.,.,TRBV6-1
TGTGCCTGGAGTGGTGCGGGGGGGCCGGGCGGGGAGCTGTTTTTT,CAWSGAGGPGGELFF,TRBJ2-2,.,TRBD2,TRBV30
TGCAGCGGGTGGTCAGGACAGGGGAAAGTCGAGCTGTTTTTT,CSGWSGQGKVELFF,TRBJ2-2,.,TRBD1,TRBV29-1
TGTGCCAGCAGCTCGAGGGGCCTAGAAGCTTTCTTT,CASSSRGLEAFF,TRBJ1-1,once,.,TRBV5-8
TGTGCCAGCAGCTTAGTATTGGGACCTGGCGAAAAACTGTTTTTT,CASSLVLGPGEKLFF,TRBJ1-4,.,.,TRBV7-8
TGTGCCAGCAGCTCCCCCTATAGCAATCAGCCCCAGCATTTT,CASSSPYSNQPQHF,TRBJ1-5,.,.,TRBV16
TGTGCCAGCAGCCGATACAGGGGGCGGAACGAGCAGTACTTC,CASSRYRGRNEQYF,TRBJ2-7,.,TRBD1,TRBV14
TGTGCCAGCAGTTGGAGCCAGGGTCTCTCCTACGAGCAGTACTTC,CASSWSQGLSYEQYF,TRBJ2-7,.,.,TRBV6-1
TGTGCCAGTGCCCCGGGACGGATGGGAAACACCATATATTTT,CASAPGRMGNTIYF,TRBJ1-3,.,.,TRBV19
TGTGCCAGCCTACTCTACAGGGAGCATGAAAAACTGTTTTTT,CASLLYREHEKLFF,TRBJ1-4,.,.,TRBV6-1
TGCGCCAGCAGTCAATCGCGGGGGGGGGCTTGCTATGGCTACACCTTC,CASSQSRGGACYGYTF,TRBJ1-2,.,.,TRBV23-1
TGTGCCAGCAGCTTGGCCGGGAGGGCCTATGGCTACACCTTC,CASSLAGRAYGYTF,TRBJ1-2,once,.,TRBV5-8
TGTGCCTGGAGTGTTAGGACAGGGACGCGGACCGGGGAGCTGTTTTTT,CAWSVRTGTRTGELFF,TRBJ2-2,.,TRBD1,TRBV30
TGCGCCAGCAGCGGAAACATGGACACTGAAGCTTTCTTT,CASSGNMDTEAFF,TRBJ1-1,.,.,TRBV10-1
TGTGCCAGCAGCAACTCGGTAGGGTTGAACACTGAAGCTTTCTTT,CASSNSVGLNTEAFF,TRBJ1-1,.,.,TRBV7-2
TGTGCCAGCAGCCCCCGGGACAGGCTTCCCGAGCAGTACTTC,CASSPRDRLPEQYF,TRBJ2-7,.,TRBD1,TRBV13
TGTGCCAGCAGCCAAGATCTAGTTCCGGGGGGGCCCCAGCATTTT,CASSQDLVPGGPQHF,TRBJ1-5,.,.,TRBV4-2
TGCAGTGCCATGGGAGTGGACGAGCAGTACTTC,CSAMGVDEQYF,TRBJ2-7,.,.,TRBV20-1
TGTGCCAGCAGTTATTTTCGGACGGCCATTAACTATGGCTACACCTTC,CASSYFRTAINYGYTF,TRBJ1-2,.,.,TRBV6-5
TGCGCCAGCAGGGACACCGGGACAGGGGATGGCTACACCTTC,CASRDTGTGDGYTF,TRBJ1-2,.,TRBD1,TRBV4-1
TGTGCCAGCAGCTTTGGCCAGAACTATGGCTACACCTTC,CASSFGQNYGYTF,TRBJ1-2,.,.,TRBV7-2
TGTGCCAGCAGCCCTCAGACAGGGGGCAATCAGCCCCAGCATTTT,CASSPQTGGNQPQHF,TRBJ1-5,.,TRBD1,TRBV28
TGTGCCAGCAGGATGGCGGGACAGGGTTTTTACGAGCAGTACTTC,CASRMAGQGFYEQYF,TRBJ2-7,.,TRBD1,TRBV28
TGTGCCAGCAGCTTAACAGCAGGGAGGATCACTGAAGCTTTCTTT,CASSLTAGRITEAFF,TRBJ1-1,.,.,TRBV7-3
TGCAGTGCTCCGGGTCTCTACGAGCAGTACTTC,CSAPGLYEQYF,TRBJ2-7,.,.,TRBV20-1
TGTGCCAGCAGTGCCTCAGGGGCAACTAATGAAAAACTGTTTTTT,CASSASGATNEKLFF,TRBJ1-4,.,.,TRBV25-1
TGTGCCAGCAGTTTAAGGCAGGGGAACCAGCCCCAGCATTTT,CASSLRQGNQPQHF,TRBJ1-5,.,.,TRBV27
TGTGCCATCAGTGATTCGAGCGGGAACTCCTACAATGAGCAGTTCTTC,CAISDSSGNSYNEQFF,TRBJ2-1,.,TRBD2,TRBV10-3
TGTGCCAGCAGTTTATTTTGGGGGGCTGGCAACGAGCAGTACTTC,CASSLFWGAGNEQYF,TRBJ2-7,.,.,TRBV27
TGTGCCAGCAGTTCTAAACAGGGGTTAGGAGCTTTCTTT,CASSSKQGLGAFF,TRBJ1-1,.,TRBD1,TRBV11-1
TGTGCCAGCACCGACCCTTCCGGGACAGACTATGGCTACACCTTC,CASTDPSGTDYGYTF,TRBJ1-2,.,TRBD1,TRBV6-6
TGTGCCAGTAGTCCCCCGGGGAATCAGCCCCAGCATTTT,CASSPPGNQPQHF,TRBJ1-5,.,.,TRBV19
TGTGCCAGTAGCCCGTCCGGACAGGGTAAAGAGACCCAGTACTTC,CASSPSGQGKETQYF,TRBJ2-5,.,TRBD1,TRBV19
TGTGCCAGCAGTTTAAGGGGTACTAACTATGGCTACACCTTC,CASSLRGTNYGYTF,TRBJ1-2,.,.,TRBV6-5
TGCGCCAGCAGCTTGCAGAGACAGGGAGGCTACACCTTC,CASSLQRQGGYTF,TRBJ1-2,once,TRBD1,TRBV5-1
TGTGCCAGCAGACGGGGGGGAAACACAGATACGCAGTATTTT,CASRRGGNTDTQYF,TRBJ2-3,.,TRBD2,TRBV6-5
TGTGCCAGCAGTTCCAGGGACAATATGAACACTGAAGCTTTCTTT,CASSSRDNMNTEAFF,TRBJ1-1,once,.,TRBV6-5
TGTGCCAGCAGTTCGGGGGGGAGGTATGAGCAGTTCTTC,CASSSGGRYEQFF,TRBJ2-1,.,TRBD2,TRBV7-6